Listed below are T cell receptor beta chains from one sample, sequenced in a study of CD8 T cells in ankylosing spondylitis. Using its own MiXCR run on the 5' RACE reads, TCRdb lists one record per CDR3 protein. The sample consists of around 130,000 distinct CDR3 sequences, about 7% of them appearing once. The source material was blood, either unsorted or a sorted T cell fraction (not recorded which). The receptors derive from a male donor with ankylosing spondylitis or in good health (not recorded which). CDR3s include the opening cysteine and the closing phenylalanine or tryptophan. Fields, in order: CDR3 length, V gene, CDR3 protein.

14 TRBV10-3 CAIRGDRGLTEAFF
16 TRBV5-1 CASTGSSGGGTDTQYF
18 TRBV11-1 CASSLYLRQGATNEKLFF
15 TRBV5-1 CASSLPAGGQETQYF
16 TRBV12-3/TRBV12-4 CASSLGLTAGTDTQYF
15 TRBV28 CASSLPAGVGETQYF
16 TRBV5-1 CASSLPAGATNEKLFF
14 TRBV29-1 CSVDGPQLQETQYF
15 TRBV11-2 CASSLGGTPGDTQYF
12 TRBV30 CAWNSPGGGYTF
14 TRBV7-9 CASSSSTSGETQYF
13 TRBV20-1 CSARTGRTYEQYF
12 TRBV28 CASSLAPGQTSF
13 TRBV5-1 CASSLERGGGYTF
13 TRBV7-2 CASSLARGGEQYF
15 TRBV5-1 CASSLPGGSAETQYF
14 TRBV20-1 CSARDGQGAYEQYF
12 TRBV29-1 CSVRDGISPLHF
15 TRBV10-3 CAIRGGRGPPGGYTF
13 TRBV6-1 CASRFSGANVLTF
15 TRBV5-1 CASSFRTDHTGELFF
13 TRBV5-1 CASIGTGDSEQYF
14 TRBV5-1 CASSPGTPVDEQFF
13 TRBV5-1 CASSAQGGTEAFF
13 TRBV12-5 CASGLGSTDTQYF
16 TRBV20-1 CSASQRLATSTDTQYF
13 TRBV23-1 CASSQLLPGSQYF
15 TRBV9 CASSVTGQGYNEQFF
16 TRBV14 CASSELAGALTDTQYF
14 TRBV12-3/TRBV12-4 CASGPRGGSDTQYF
13 TRBV30 CAWTGDRELEAFF
16 TRBV5-1 CASSPLTGFSTDTQYF
14 TRBV29-1 CSALLGWGSYEQYF
14 TRBV20-1 CSARVGGTKETQYF
17 TRBV5-1 CASSRGQFQRYSYEQYF
20 TRBV12-3/TRBV12-4 CASSSLPGLAGGSSYNEQFF
12 TRBV5-1 CASSLKTDTQYF
14 TRBV20-1 CSLGGGADNSPLHF
15 TRBV7-2 CASSLSRAVSYEQYF
15 TRBV12-3/TRBV12-4 CASTPAGTGNNEQFF
15 TRBV7-2 CASSLRLAGGNIQYF
13 TRBV20-1 CSALTSQYYEQYF
15 TRBV27 CASSPGTAPYNEQFF